This T cell receptor beta chain comes out of a study of blood T cell repertoires in COVID-19. The overall study: The samples span acute and convalescent COVID-19 from the United States, Italy and Spain. Nucleic acid was either cDNA or gDNA, and it came from T cells, B-cell-depleted T cells, or PBMCs.

On this clone: The identical CDR3 is also encoded by other nucleotide sequences in the sample.

V was clipped by 0 bases and J by 6 bases, with 3 bases between them. This CDR3 comprises 11 residues. CDR1 and CDR2 (germline): SGHTS, YDEGEE. Authors' methods: Amplification with reference gene primers provided the estimates of nucleated cell counts. Assay used: immunoSEQ multiplex PCR; TCRdb lists only in-frame clones, some missing. The V and J calls and clone size were taken over from that table, and D and trimming were inferred from the DNA. The sample consists of fewer than 70,000 clones, approximately 81% of them appearing once. Sequencing was performed on peripheral blood. The V gene is TRBV5-8, the J gene TRBJ1-1; D is uncertain. The TCR sequence derives from a man in his forties or fifties with active COVID-19. CDR3 sequence reads: CASSLAAEAFF. CDR3 DNA sequence: TGTGCCAGCAGCTTGGCTGCTGAAGCTTTCTTT.